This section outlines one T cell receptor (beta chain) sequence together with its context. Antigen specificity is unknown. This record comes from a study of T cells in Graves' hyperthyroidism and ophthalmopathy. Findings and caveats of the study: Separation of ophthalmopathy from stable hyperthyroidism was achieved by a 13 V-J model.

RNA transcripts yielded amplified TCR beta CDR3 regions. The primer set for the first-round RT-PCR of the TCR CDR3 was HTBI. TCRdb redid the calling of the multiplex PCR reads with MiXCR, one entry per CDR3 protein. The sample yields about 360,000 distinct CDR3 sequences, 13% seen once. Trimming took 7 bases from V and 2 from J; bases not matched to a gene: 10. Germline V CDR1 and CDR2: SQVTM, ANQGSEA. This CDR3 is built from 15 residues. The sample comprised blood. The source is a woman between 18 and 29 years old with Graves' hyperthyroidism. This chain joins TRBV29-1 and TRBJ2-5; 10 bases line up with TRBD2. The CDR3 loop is CSAAGGAREQETQYF. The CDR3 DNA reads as TGCAGCGCAGCGGGGGGGGCGAGGGAGCAAGAGACCCAGTACTTC.